This T cell receptor beta chain was sequenced for a study of control samples from healthy donors and cancer patients. Sequencing used immunoSEQ multiplex PCR; TCRdb keeps in-frame clones, though not all of them. The sample carries some 150,000 clones, 96% recorded once. Germline V CDR1 and CDR2: LNHDA, SQIVND (reference sequence). The V gene lost 3 bases and the J gene lost 1 base, with 19 bases spanning the gap. The CDR3 is made up of 17 amino acids. The clonotype was recovered from a woman in her twenties or thirties in good health. The sequenced material came from blood. This sequence joins TRBV19 and TRBJ2-7, with a tentative D call TRBD1 (6 bases). This CDR3 reads CASSISPGAQISYEQYF. The CDR3 coding sequence is TGTGCCAGTAGTATCTCGCCAGGGGCGCAAATTTCCTACGAGCAGTACTTC.